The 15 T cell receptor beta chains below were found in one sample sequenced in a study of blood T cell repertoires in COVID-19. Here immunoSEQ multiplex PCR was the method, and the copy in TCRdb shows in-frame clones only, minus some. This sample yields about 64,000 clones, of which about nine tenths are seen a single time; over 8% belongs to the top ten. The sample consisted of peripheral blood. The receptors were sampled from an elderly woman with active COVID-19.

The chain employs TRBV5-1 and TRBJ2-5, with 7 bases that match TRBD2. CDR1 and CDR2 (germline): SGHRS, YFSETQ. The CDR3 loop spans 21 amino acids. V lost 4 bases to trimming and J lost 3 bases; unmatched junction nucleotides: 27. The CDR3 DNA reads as TGCGCCAGCAGCCCTTCTACCCAGATTGGGGACTACCTCCGAATCGAAGAGACCCAGTACTTC. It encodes CASSPSTQIGDYLRIEETQYF.

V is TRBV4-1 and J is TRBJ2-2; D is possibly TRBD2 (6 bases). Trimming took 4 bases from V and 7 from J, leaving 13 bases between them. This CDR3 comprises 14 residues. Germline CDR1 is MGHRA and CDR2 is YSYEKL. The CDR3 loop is CASSLRLGDGELFF. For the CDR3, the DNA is TGCGCCAGCAGCCTTCGACTAGGGGACGGGGAGCTGTTTTTT.

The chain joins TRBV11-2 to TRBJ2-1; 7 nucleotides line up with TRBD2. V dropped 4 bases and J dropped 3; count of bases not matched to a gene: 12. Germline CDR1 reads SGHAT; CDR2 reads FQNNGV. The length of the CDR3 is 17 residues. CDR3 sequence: CASSYSGGGRHYNEQFF. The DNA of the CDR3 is TGTGCCAGCAGCTACTCAGGAGGCGGGAGACACTACAATGAGCAGTTCTTC.

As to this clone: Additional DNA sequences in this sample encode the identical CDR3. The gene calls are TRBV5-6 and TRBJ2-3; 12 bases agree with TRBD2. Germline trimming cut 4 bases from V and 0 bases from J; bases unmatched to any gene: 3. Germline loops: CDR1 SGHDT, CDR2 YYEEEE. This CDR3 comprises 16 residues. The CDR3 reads CASSRGTSGSTDTQYF. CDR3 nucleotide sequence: TGTGCCAGCAGCCGCGGGACTAGCGGGAGCACAGATACGCAGTATTTT.

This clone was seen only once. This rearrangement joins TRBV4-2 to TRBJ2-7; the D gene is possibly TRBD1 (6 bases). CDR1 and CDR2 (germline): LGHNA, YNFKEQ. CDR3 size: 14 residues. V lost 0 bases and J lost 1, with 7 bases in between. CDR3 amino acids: CASSQDDRSYEQYF. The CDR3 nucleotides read TGTGCCAGCAGCCAAGACGACAGGTCCTACGAGCAGTACTTC.

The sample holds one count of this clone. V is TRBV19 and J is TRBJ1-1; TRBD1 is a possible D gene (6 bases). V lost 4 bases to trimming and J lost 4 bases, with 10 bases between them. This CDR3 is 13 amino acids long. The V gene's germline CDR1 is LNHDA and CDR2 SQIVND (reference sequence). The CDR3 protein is CASSRGPGTEAFF. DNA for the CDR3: TGTGCCAGTAGTAGGGGGCCAGGCACTGAAGCTTTCTTT.

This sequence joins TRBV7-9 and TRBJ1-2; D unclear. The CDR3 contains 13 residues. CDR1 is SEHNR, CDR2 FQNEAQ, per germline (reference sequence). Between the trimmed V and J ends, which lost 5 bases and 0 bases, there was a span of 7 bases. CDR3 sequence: CASSGSANYGYTF. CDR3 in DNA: TGTGCCAGCAGCGGGAGTGCTAACTATGGCTACACCTTC. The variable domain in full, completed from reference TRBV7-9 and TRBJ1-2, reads DTGVSQNPRHKITKRGQNVTFRCDPISEHNRLYWYRQTLGQGPEFLTYFQNEAQLEKSRLLSDRFSAERPKGSFSTLEIQRTEQGDSAMYLCASSGSANYGYTFGSGTRLTVV.

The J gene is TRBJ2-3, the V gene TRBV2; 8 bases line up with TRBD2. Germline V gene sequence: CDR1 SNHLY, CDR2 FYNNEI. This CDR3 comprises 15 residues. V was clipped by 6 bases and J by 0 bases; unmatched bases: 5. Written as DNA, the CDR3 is TGTGCCAGCAGGGACGGCGGGGGGAGCACAGATACGCAGTATTTT. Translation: CASRDGGGSTDTQYF. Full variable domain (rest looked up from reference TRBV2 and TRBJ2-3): EPEVTQTPSHQVTQMGQEVILRCVPISNHLYFYWYRQILGQKVEFLVSFYNNEISEKSEIFDDQFSVERPDGSNFTLKIRSTKLEDSAMYFCASRDGGGSTDTQYFGPGTRLTVL.

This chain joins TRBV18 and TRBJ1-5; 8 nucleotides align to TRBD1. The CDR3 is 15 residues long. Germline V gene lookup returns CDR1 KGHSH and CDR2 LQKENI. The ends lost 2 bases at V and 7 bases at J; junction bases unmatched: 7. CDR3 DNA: TGTGCCAGCTCACCAACGACAGGGGAAGGGCAGCCCCAGCATTTT. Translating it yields CASSPTTGEGQPQHF. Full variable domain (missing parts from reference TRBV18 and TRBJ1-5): NAGVMQNPRHLVRRRGQEARLRCSPMKGHSHVYWYRQLPEEGLKFMVYLQKENIIDESGMPKERFSAEFPKEGPSILRIQQVVRGDSAAYFCASSPTTGEGQPQHFGDGTRLSIL.

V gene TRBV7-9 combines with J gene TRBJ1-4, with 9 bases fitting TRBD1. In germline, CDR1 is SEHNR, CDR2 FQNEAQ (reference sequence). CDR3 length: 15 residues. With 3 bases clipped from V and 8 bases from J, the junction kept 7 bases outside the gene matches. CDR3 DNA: TGTGCCAGCAGCTTCACCGGGACAGGGATGGAAAAACTGTTTTTT. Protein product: CASSFTGTGMEKLFF.

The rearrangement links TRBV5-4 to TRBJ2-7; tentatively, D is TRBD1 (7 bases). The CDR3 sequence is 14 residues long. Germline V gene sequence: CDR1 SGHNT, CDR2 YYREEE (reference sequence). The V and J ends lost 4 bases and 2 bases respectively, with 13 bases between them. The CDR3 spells CASSQGGTAYEQYF. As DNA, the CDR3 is TGTGCCAGCAGCCAAGGCGGGACAGCCTACGAGCAGTACTTC.

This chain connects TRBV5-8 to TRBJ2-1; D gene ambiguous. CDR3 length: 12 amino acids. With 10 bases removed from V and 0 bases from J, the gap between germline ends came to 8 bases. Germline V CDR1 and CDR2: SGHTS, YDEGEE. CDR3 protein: CALHFSYNEQFF. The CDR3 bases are TGTGCCCTTCACTTCTCCTACAATGAGCAGTTCTTC. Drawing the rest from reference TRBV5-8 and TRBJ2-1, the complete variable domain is EAGVTQSPTHLIKTRGQQATLRCSPISGHTSVYWYQQALGLGLQFLLWYDEGEERNRGNFPPRFSGRQFPNYSSELNVNALELEDSALYLCALHFSYNEQFFGPGTRLTVL.

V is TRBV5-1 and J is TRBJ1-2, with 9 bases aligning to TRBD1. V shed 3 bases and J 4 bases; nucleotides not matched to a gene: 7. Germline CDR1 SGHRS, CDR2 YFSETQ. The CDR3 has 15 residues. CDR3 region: CASSSTGGAGYGYTF. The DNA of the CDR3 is TGCGCCAGCAGCTCCACAGGGGGCGCTGGCTATGGCTACACCTTC.

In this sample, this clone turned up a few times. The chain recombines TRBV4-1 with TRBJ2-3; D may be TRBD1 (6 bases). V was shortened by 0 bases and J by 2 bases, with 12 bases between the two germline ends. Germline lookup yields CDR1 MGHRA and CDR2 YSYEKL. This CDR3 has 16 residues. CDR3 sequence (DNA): TGCGCCAGCAGCCAAGACCCGGGACAACTCACAGATACGCAGTATTTT. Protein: CASSQDPGQLTDTQYF.

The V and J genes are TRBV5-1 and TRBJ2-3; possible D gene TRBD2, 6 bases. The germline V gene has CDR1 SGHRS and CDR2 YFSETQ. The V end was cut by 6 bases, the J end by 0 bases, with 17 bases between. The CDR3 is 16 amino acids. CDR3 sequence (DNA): TGCGCCAGCACCCGGGGGAGTGACCTTAGCACAGATACGCAGTATTTT. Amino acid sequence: CASTRGSDLSTDTQYF.